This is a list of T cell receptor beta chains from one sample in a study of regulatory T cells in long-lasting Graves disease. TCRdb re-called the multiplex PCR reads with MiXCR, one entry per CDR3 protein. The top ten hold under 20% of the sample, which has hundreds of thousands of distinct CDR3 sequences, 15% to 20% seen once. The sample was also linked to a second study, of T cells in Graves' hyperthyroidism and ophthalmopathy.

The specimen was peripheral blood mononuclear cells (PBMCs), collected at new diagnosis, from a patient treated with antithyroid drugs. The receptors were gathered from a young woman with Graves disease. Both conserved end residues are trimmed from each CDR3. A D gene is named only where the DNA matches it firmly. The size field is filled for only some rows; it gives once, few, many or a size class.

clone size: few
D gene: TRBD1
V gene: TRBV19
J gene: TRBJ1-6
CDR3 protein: ASSWTGENSPLH

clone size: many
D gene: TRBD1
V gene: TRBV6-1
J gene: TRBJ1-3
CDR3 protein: ASRRAQGVAGNTIY

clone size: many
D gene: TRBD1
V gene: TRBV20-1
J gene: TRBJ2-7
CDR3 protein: SARETWTGGYEQY

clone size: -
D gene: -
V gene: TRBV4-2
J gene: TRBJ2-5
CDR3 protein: ASSQDAGRETQY

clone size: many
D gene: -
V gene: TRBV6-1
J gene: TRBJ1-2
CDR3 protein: ASSEVYTGLNYGYT

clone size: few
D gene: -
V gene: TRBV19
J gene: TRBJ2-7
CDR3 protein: ASSITSGAHYEQY

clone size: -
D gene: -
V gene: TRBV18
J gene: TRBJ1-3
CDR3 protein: ASSPGGSSGNTIY

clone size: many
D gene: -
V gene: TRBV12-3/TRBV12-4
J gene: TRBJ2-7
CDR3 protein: ASRVRDSSYEQY

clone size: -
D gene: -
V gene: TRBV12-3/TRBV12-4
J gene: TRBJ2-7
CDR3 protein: ASSLRGGQGVYEQY

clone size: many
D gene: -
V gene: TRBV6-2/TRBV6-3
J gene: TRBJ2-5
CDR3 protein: ASGARETQY

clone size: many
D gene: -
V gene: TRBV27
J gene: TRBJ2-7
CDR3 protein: ASSLQGQGGEQY

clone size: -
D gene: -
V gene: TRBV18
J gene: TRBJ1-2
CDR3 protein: ASPPTTNYGYT

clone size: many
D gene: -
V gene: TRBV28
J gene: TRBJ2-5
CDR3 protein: ASSFKQKKKETQY

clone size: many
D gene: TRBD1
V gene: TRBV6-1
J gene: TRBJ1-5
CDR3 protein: ASRTGQGESNQPQH

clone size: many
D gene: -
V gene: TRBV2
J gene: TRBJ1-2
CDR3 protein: ASSDEPITYGYT

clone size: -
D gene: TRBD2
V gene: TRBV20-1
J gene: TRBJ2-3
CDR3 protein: SATQTSGLSDTQY

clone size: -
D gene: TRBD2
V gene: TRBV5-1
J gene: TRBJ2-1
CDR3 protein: ASSLHSGNGEQF

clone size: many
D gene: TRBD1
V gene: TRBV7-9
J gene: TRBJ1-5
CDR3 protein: ASSYGQGGDQPQH

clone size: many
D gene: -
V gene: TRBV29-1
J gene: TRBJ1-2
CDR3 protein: SVASGRNYGYT

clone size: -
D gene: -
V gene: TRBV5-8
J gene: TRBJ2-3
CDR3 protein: ASSLVRGSPDTQY